This TCR beta chain is from a study of a mutant IDH1 vaccine in newly diagnosed glioma. Sample time point: baseline, week 1 (first vaccination visit). Treatment here: pre-vaccination baseline after standard-of-care therapy. The astrocytomas were IDH1-mutant, ATRX-negative, and WHO grade 3 or 4. The V gene lost 0 bases and the J gene lost 2 bases, with 8 bases spanning the gap. The germline V gene encodes CDR1 PRHDT and CDR2 FYEKMQ (reference sequence). The CDR3 covers 15 residues. Regarding this clone: The antigen remains undetermined.

Findings and caveats of the study: It was about 94% of patients that developed vaccine-induced immune responses.

Profiling relied on immunoSEQ multiplex PCR, and the TCRdb table lists in-frame clones only, not all of them. The sample shows some 22,000 clones, just over 90% of them seen only once. Sequenced material: PBMCs, taken from a glioma patient treated with radiotherapy, temozolomide or both. The TCR originated in a man between 25 and 39 years old with glioma. The chain links TRBV13 to TRBJ2-1; D ambiguous. This CDR3 is CASSLGGRAYNEQFF. The CDR3 DNA sequence: TGTGCCAGCAGCTTAGGGGGCAGAGCCTACAATGAGCAGTTCTTC.